This T cell receptor (beta chain) comes out of a study of shared clonotypes between healthy human individuals. Germline V gene lookup returns CDR1 LNHDA and CDR2 SQIVND (reference sequence). This CDR3 region has 18 residues. Deletions cut 6 bases from V and 3 bases from J, with 23 bases between. This table comes from immunoSEQ multiplex PCR, and its TCRdb copy is limited to in-frame clones, with some not included. This table has hundreds of thousands of clones, 73% appearing once. The sequencing input was memory CD4+ T cells sorted from blood. Regarding subset: CD45RA-negative fraction. J is TRBJ2-2 and V is TRBV19; D is unresolved. This receptor was identified in a woman in her 30s in good health. The CDR3, as DNA: TGTGCCAGTAGCAATAGGCAGCTCTTGAATAGCTACACCGGGGAGCTGTTTTTT. Its translation: CASSNRQLLNSYTGELFF.